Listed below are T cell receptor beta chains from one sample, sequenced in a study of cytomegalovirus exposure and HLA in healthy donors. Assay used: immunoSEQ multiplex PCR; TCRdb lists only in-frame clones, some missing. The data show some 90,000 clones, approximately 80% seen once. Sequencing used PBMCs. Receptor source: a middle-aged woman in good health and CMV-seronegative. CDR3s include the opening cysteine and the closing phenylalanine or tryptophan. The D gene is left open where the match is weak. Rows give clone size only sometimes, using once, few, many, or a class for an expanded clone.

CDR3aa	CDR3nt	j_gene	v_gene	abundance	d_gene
CASSLDRGHPGELFF	TGTGCCAGCAGCCTTGACAGGGGACACCCCGGGGAGCTGTTTTTT	TRBJ2-2	TRBV6-4	once	TRBD1
CASSKGSHEAQYF	TGTGCCAGCAGTAAAGGGTCCCACGAGGCCCAGTACTTC	TRBJ2-5	TRBV6-1	-	-
CASTTDLDRGDQPQHF	TGTGCCAGCACTACAGATTTGGACAGGGGGGATCAGCCCCAGCATTTT	TRBJ1-5	TRBV6-4	-	TRBD1
CASRTANSNQPQHF	TGTGCCAGCCGGACAGCGAATAGCAATCAGCCCCAGCATTTT	TRBJ1-5	TRBV6-5	-	-
CASSIRTSKQYF	TGTGCCAGCAGTATACGGACTAGCAAGCAGTACTTC	TRBJ2-7	TRBV28	-	TRBD2
CAIGTGYQPQHF	TGTGCCATAGGGACAGGGTATCAGCCCCAGCATTTT	TRBJ1-5	TRBV19	-	TRBD1
CASSIIGTGANEKLFF	TGTGCCAGTAGTATAATCGGGACGGGAGCCAATGAAAAACTGTTTTTT	TRBJ1-4	TRBV19	-	-
CASSVGGSDQPQHF	TGTGCCAGCAGCGTAGGAGGGAGCGATCAGCCCCAGCATTTT	TRBJ1-5	TRBV9	-	-
CASSTLRTGDEQFF	TGTGCCAGTAGTACACTCCGGACAGGGGATGAGCAGTTCTTC	TRBJ2-1	TRBV19	-	TRBD1
CASSSREFGTDTQYF	TGTGCCAGCAGCTCGCGGGAGTTCGGCACAGATACGCAGTATTTT	TRBJ2-3	TRBV28	-	TRBD2
CASSPTGRSDTEAFF	TGTGCCAGCAGCCCCACGGGGAGGAGCGACACTGAAGCTTTCTTT	TRBJ1-1	TRBV9	-	-
CATSKGGNTGELFF	TGTGCCACCAGCAAGGGAGGGAACACCGGGGAGCTGTTTTTT	TRBJ2-2	TRBV28	-	-
CASSLGTGFYEQYF	TGTGCCAGCAGCTTGGGGACAGGCTTCTACGAGCAGTACTTC	TRBJ2-7	TRBV5-4	-	TRBD1
CASSDSTGTALNTEAFF	TGTGCCAGCAGCGACTCGACAGGGACCGCTCTTAACACTGAAGCTTTCTTT	TRBJ1-1	TRBV9	-	TRBD1
CASSLLRASTDTQYF	TGTGCCAGCAGTTTGTTGCGGGCTAGCACAGATACGCAGTATTTT	TRBJ2-3	TRBV28	once	-
CASSYGLAPGELFF	TGTGCCAGCAGCTACGGACTAGCGCCCGGGGAGCTGTTTTTT	TRBJ2-2	TRBV11-3	-	TRBD2
CASSAIVIAGVGDTQYF	TGTGCCAGCAGCGCTATCGTCATAGCGGGAGTCGGAGATACGCAGTATTTT	TRBJ2-3	TRBV7-2	-	TRBD2
CASGGVNEQFF	TGTGCCAGCGGGGGGGTCAATGAGCAGTTCTTC	TRBJ2-1	TRBV25-1	-	TRBD2
CAWSVRPTAYEQYF	TGTGCCTGGAGTGTACGTCCCACAGCCTACGAGCAGTACTTC	TRBJ2-7	TRBV30	-	-
CASSWALPADTQYF	TGTGCCAGCAGCTGGGCACTCCCGGCAGATACGCAGTATTTT	TRBJ2-3	TRBV7-2	-	-
CASSLVPGQGSGYTF	TGTGCCAGCAGTTTGGTCCCTGGACAGGGGAGCGGCTACACCTTC	TRBJ1-2	TRBV27	-	TRBD1
CASSQSSGSNQPQHF	TGTGCCAGCAGCCAATCGTCGGGGAGCAATCAGCCCCAGCATTTT	TRBJ1-5	TRBV16	-	-
CASSLGSGIWELFF	TGTGCCAGCAGCTTAGGTAGCGGGATTTGGGAGCTGTTTTTT	TRBJ2-2	TRBV7-9	-	TRBD2
CASSETRSSGNTDTQYF	TGTGCCAGCAGTGAAACCCGGTCTAGCGGGAACACAGATACGCAGTATTTT	TRBJ2-3	TRBV2	few	TRBD2
CASSYGLAGRVAETQYF	TGTGCCAGCAGTTACGGACTAGCGGGACGAGTGGCAGAGACCCAGTACTTC	TRBJ2-5	TRBV11-1	-	TRBD2
CATSSRQGANGYTF	TGTGCCACCAGCTCTAGACAGGGGGCTAATGGCTACACCTTC	TRBJ1-2	TRBV15	-	TRBD1
CASSILGADSDDQPQHF	TGTGCCAGTAGTATCCTGGGGGCGGATTCAGATGACCAGCCCCAGCATTTT	TRBJ1-5	TRBV19	-	-
CASSVTGSYSNQPQHF	TGTGCCAGCAGCGTGACAGGCAGTTATAGCAATCAGCCCCAGCATTTT	TRBJ1-5	TRBV7-9	-	-
CASSGATRGSDNEQFF	TGTGCCAGCAGTGGGGCCACTAGGGGGTCTGACAATGAGCAGTTCTTC	TRBJ2-1	TRBV6-1	-	-
CSVEGQGFAEAFF	TGCAGCGTTGAGGGACAGGGGTTTGCTGAAGCTTTCTTT	TRBJ1-1	TRBV29-1	-	TRBD1
CASSLQPGVNTEAFF	TGCGCCAGCAGCTTGCAACCAGGGGTGAACACTGAAGCTTTCTTT	TRBJ1-1	TRBV5-1	few	-
CASNRDRVTYNEQFF	TGTGCCAGCAACCGAGACAGGGTGACCTACAATGAGCAGTTCTTC	TRBJ2-1	TRBV11-2	-	TRBD1
CASSQIPGQGDNYGYTF	TGCGCCAGCAGCCAAATACCGGGACAGGGGGATAACTATGGCTACACCTTC	TRBJ1-2	TRBV4-3	few	TRBD1
CSVEPGVGNAEAFF	TGCAGCGTCGAACCAGGGGTAGGGAACGCTGAAGCTTTCTTT	TRBJ1-1	TRBV29-1	-	-
CASSLGRGLAGHEQYF	TGTGCCAGCAGCCTGGGACGCGGACTAGCGGGACACGAGCAGTACTTC	TRBJ2-7	TRBV6-6	-	TRBD2
CASSVAPGGVKLEKLFF	TGTGCCAGCAGCGTAGCTCCAGGGGGCGTTAAGCTCGAAAAACTGTTTTTT	TRBJ1-4	TRBV9	-	TRBD1
CAWISRGAGGTEQYF	TGTGCCTGGATATCTAGGGGAGCGGGAGGTACCGAGCAGTACTTC	TRBJ2-7	TRBV30	-	TRBD2
CSELAGAYNEQFF	TGCAGCGAATTAGCGGGGGCCTACAATGAGCAGTTCTTC	TRBJ2-1	TRBV29-1	-	TRBD2
CASGQGISSYNEQFF	TGTGCCAGCGGTCAGGGGATTAGCTCCTACAATGAGCAGTTCTTC	TRBJ2-1	TRBV7-2	-	-
CASSPGSSSYEQYF	TGTGCCAGCAGCCCGGGGTCCAGCTCCTACGAGCAGTACTTC	TRBJ2-7	TRBV9	few	-
CASHRDRQETQYF	TGTGCCAGCCACCGGGACAGACAAGAGACCCAGTACTTC	TRBJ2-5	TRBV2	once	TRBD1
CASSNLAGGLAYEQYF	TGTGCCAGTAGTAACCTAGCGGGAGGCCTGGCCTACGAGCAGTACTTC	TRBJ2-7	TRBV19	few	TRBD2
CASSIVAAGDNEQFF	TGTGCCAGTAGTATAGTTGCTGCAGGGGACAATGAGCAGTTCTTC	TRBJ2-1	TRBV19	-	-
CAISVGGAGPQHF	TGTGCCATCAGCGTAGGGGGCGCGGGGCCCCAGCATTTT	TRBJ1-5	TRBV10-3	-	TRBD1
CASSEQGAKSDTQYF	TGTGCCAGCAGTGAACAGGGGGCGAAATCGGATACGCAGTATTTT	TRBJ2-3	TRBV6-1	-	TRBD1
CASSEAAPRTGNSPLHF	TGTGCCAGCAGTGAAGCGGCTCCTAGGACAGGGAATTCACCCCTCCACTTT	TRBJ1-6	TRBV2	-	TRBD1
CASSQGERSTDTQYF	TGTGCCAGCAGCCAAGGCGAGAGAAGCACAGATACGCAGTATTTT	TRBJ2-3	TRBV4-2	once	-
CASSLVVGTGPYEQYF	TGTGCCAGCAGCTTAGTGGTGGGGACAGGTCCCTACGAGCAGTACTTC	TRBJ2-7	TRBV7-9	-	TRBD1
CASVKAFRTGRRFNEKLFF	TGTGCCAGCGTTAAAGCTTTCAGGACAGGGCGTAGATTTAATGAAAAACTGTTTTTT	TRBJ1-4	TRBV2	-	TRBD1
CASRPRDRGHNEQFF	TGTGCCAGCAGACCGCGGGACAGGGGGCACAATGAGCAGTTCTTC	TRBJ2-1	TRBV6-1	-	TRBD1
CASSFQTRSTDTQYF	TGTGCCAGCAGCTTCCAGACTAGAAGCACAGATACGCAGTATTTT	TRBJ2-3	TRBV5-6	-	-
CASSLGPSRDYEQYF	TGTGCCAGCAGCTTGGGGCCTAGCAGAGACTACGAGCAGTACTTC	TRBJ2-7	TRBV5-4	-	-
CASSSSRSRIYGYTF	TGTGCCAGCAGTTCTTCACGGAGCAGAATCTATGGCTACACCTTC	TRBJ1-2	TRBV27	many	-